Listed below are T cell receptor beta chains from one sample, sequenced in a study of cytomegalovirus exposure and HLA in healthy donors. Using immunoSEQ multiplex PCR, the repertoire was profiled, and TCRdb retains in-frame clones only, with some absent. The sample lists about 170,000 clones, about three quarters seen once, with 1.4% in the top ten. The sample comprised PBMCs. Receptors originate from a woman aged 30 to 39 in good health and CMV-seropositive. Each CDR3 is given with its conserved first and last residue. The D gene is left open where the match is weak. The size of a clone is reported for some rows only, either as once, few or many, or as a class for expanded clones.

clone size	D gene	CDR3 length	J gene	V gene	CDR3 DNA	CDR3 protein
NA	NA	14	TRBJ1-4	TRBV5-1	TGCGCCAGCAGCTCTACAGGGTCCGGTGAAAAACTGTTTTTT	CASSSTGSGEKLFF
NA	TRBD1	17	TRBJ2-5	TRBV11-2	TGTGCCAGCAGCTCCCGGGACAGGGGTCCGGTACAAGAGACCCAGTACTTC	CASSSRDRGPVQETQYF
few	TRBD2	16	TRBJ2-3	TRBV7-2	TGTGCCAGCAGCTCTGGACTAGCCTATAACACAGATACGCAGTATTTT	CASSSGLAYNTDTQYF
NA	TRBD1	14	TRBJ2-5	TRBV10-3	TGTGCCATCAGTGACGGACAGGGGCAAGAGACCCAGTACTTC	CAISDGQGQETQYF
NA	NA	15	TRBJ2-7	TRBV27	TGTGCCAGCAGTTTAGGCGCAGGGAGGACCTACGAGCAGTACTTC	CASSLGAGRTYEQYF
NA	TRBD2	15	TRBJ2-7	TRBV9	TGTGCCAGCAGTGGGGCGGGAGGGCCGGGTGGCGAGCAGTACTTC	CASSGAGGPGGEQYF
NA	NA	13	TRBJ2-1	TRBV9	TGTGCCAGCAGCGTATGGGGGGACAATGAGCAGTTCTTC	CASSVWGDNEQFF
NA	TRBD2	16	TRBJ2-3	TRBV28	TGTGCCAGCAGTTCTGGCGGGGGGCCTACCACAGATACGCAGTATTTT	CASSSGGGPTTDTQYF
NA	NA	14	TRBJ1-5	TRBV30	TGTGCCTGGAGCGCGCCGGCGGGGAGTCAGCCCCAGCATTTT	CAWSAPAGSQPQHF
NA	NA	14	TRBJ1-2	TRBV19	TGTGCCAGTAGTAGGTCCGGTGTTAACTATGGCTACACCTTC	CASSRSGVNYGYTF
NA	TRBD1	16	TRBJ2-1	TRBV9	TGTGCCAGCAGCGTAGATGCAGGGGGCTCCTACAATGAGCAGTTCTTC	CASSVDAGGSYNEQFF
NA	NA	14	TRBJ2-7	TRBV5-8	TGTGCCAGCAGCTTGGGACTCTCGTCGGGCGAGCAGTACTTC	CASSLGLSSGEQYF
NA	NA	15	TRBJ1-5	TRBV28	TGTGCCAGCAGTTCAGATCCTTATAGCAATCAGCCCCAGCATTTT	CASSSDPYSNQPQHF
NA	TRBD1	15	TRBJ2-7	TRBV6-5	TGTGCCAGCAGTTACCCTGGACAGGGGGCGTGGGAGCAGTACTTC	CASSYPGQGAWEQYF
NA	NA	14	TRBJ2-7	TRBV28	TGTGCCAGCAGTCCTAGAGGCTATCCCTACGAGCAGTACTTC	CASSPRGYPYEQYF
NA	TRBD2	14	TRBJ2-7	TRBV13	TGTGCCAGCAGCTTAGAGGCGGGAGTGGGGGAGCAGTACTTC	CASSLEAGVGEQYF
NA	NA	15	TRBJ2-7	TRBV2	TGTGCCAGCAGTGAAGGAACTCCTACTCTCTACGAGCAGTACTTC	CASSEGTPTLYEQYF
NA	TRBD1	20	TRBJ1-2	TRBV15	TGTGCCACCAGCAGAGGAGGATGGACAGGGGCTGTATTGGAGAACTATGGCTACACCTTC	CATSRGGWTGAVLENYGYTF
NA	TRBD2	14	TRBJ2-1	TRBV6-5	TGTGCCAGCAGATCCAGCGGGGACTACAATGAGCAGTTCTTC	CASRSSGDYNEQFF
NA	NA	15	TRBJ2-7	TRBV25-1	TGTGCCAGCAGTGATTTGCGGACTAATCCCTACGAGCAGTACTTC	CASSDLRTNPYEQYF
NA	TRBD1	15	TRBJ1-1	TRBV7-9	TGTGCCAGCAGCTTAGGGGACAGGGAACATGCTGAAGCTTTCTTT	CASSLGDREHAEAFF
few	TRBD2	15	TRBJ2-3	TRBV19	TGTACTCGCCCCCAAAGGACTAGCGGCACAGATACGCAGTATTTT	CTRPQRTSGTDTQYF
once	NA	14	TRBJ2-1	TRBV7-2	TGTGCCAGCAGCCCCCCCGGGAACTACAATGAGCAGTTCTTC	CASSPPGNYNEQFF
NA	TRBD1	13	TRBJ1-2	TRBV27	TGTGCCAGCAGTCATCGACAGGGATCTGGCTACACCTTC	CASSHRQGSGYTF
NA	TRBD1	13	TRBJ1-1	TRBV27	TGTGCCAGCGGGGGACAGGGATTCACTGAAGCTTTCTTT	CASGGQGFTEAFF
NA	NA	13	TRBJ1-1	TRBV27	TGTGCCAGCAGTTTTAGCCGAGGTGGTGAAGCTTTCTTT	CASSFSRGGEAFF
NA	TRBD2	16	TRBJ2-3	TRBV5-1	TGCGCCAGCAGTACGGGACTAGCGGGAGAAACAGATACGCAGTATTTT	CASSTGLAGETDTQYF
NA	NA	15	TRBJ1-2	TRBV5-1	TGCGCCAGCAGCTCCCGGGATCCCAGAGGCTATGGCTACACCTTC	CASSSRDPRGYGYTF
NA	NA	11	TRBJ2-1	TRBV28	TGTGCCAGCAGCAGGGGCAATGAGCAGTTCTTC	CASSRGNEQFF
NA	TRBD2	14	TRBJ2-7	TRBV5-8	TGTGCCATCCCCGGGAGGGTTCTTCCCTACGAGCAGTACTTC	CAIPGRVLPYEQYF
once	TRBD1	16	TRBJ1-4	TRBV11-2	TGTGCCAGCAGCCTTGCCGGACAGGGGGCGCGCGAAAAACTGTTTTTT	CASSLAGQGAREKLFF
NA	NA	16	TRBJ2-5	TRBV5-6	TGTGCCAGCAGCTTGACCGGGACTTCACTAAGAGAGACCCAGTACTTC	CASSLTGTSLRETQYF
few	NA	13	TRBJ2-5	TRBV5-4	TGTGCCAGCAAAGACTGGGTCCAAGAGACCCAGTACTTC	CASKDWVQETQYF
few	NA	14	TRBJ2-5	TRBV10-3	TGTGCCATCAGTGGTGTCGAGTATCAAGAGACCCAGTACTTC	CAISGVEYQETQYF
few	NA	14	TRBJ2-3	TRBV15	TGTGCCACCAGCAGAGGGGCCAGCACAGATACGCAGTATTTT	CATSRGASTDTQYF
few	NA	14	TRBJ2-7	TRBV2	TGTGCCAGCAGAGTTGGGGGCGACCCCTACGAGCAGTACTTC	CASRVGGDPYEQYF
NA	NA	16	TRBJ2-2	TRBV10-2	TGCGCCAGCAGTGAGTCGTTGACTATCGTTAACGGGGAGCTGTTTTTT	CASSESLTIVNGELFF
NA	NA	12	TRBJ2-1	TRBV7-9	TGTGCCAGCAGCAGGGACTCGAATGAGCAGTTCTTC	CASSRDSNEQFF
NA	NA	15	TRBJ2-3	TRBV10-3	TGTGCCATCAGTGACAGGGATCCCAGGGCAGATACGCAGTATTTT	CAISDRDPRADTQYF
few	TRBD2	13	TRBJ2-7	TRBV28	TGTGCCACCAACCGACTAGCGGGAATCGAGCAGTACTTC	CATNRLAGIEQYF
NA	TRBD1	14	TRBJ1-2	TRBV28	TGTGCCAGCAGCCTAGGGACAGGGCAAGGTGGCTACACCTTC	CASSLGTGQGGYTF
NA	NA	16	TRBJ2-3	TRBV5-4	TGTGCCAGCAGCTTGGGTCTCCTGAGTGGCACAGATACGCAGTATTTT	CASSLGLLSGTDTQYF
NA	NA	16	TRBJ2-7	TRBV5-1	TGCGCCAGCAGCTCCGTGGGGGGGGCCGAACGTTACGAGCAGTACTTC	CASSSVGGAERYEQYF
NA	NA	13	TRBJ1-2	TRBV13	TGTGCCAGCAGCATTACAGGGAACTATGGCTACACCTTC	CASSITGNYGYTF
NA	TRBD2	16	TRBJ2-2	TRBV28	TGTGCCAGCAGTACTAGTTCCGGGACTAGCACCGGGGAGCTGTTTTTT	CASSTSSGTSTGELFF
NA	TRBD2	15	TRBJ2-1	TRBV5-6	TGTGCCAGCAGCGGACTAGCGGGTTTTTTTAATGAGCAGTTCTTC	CASSGLAGFFNEQFF
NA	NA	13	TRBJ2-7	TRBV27	TGTGCCAGCAGTTTAACAGGGAGCCGGGAGCAGTACTTC	CASSLTGSREQYF
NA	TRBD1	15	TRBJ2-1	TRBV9	TGTGCCAGCAGCGTAGGCGGGACAGGGGTCAATGAGCAGTTCTTC	CASSVGGTGVNEQFF
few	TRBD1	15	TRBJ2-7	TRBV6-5	TGTGCCAGCAGTTACTCGGCAGGGGGAGCCTACGAGCAGTACTTC	CASSYSAGGAYEQYF
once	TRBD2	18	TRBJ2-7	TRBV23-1	TGCGCCAGCAGTCAATCGCGGACTAGCGGGAGGGCCTCCTACGAGCAGTACTTC	CASSQSRTSGRASYEQYF
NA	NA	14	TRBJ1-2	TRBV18	TGTGCCAGCTCACCCAACGGACAGTCTTATGGCTACACCTTC	CASSPNGQSYGYTF
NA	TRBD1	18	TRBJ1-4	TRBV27	TGTGCCAGCAGTCCATTGCGTAGTCTTGGGACAGGGGGGGAAAAACTGTTTTTT	CASSPLRSLGTGGEKLFF
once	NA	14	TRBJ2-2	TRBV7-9	TGTGCCAGCAGCTTTGGGGGGAGCACCGGGGAGCTGTTTTTT	CASSFGGSTGELFF
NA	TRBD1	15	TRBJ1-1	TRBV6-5	TGTGCCAGCAGTTACAACGCGGACAGGGGCACTGAAGCTTTCTTT	CASSYNADRGTEAFF
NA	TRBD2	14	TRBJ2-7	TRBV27	TGTGCCAGCTGTCCCACTAGCGGGAGAAGCGAGCAGTACTTC	CASCPTSGRSEQYF
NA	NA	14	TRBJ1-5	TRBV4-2	TGTGCCAGCAGCCAAGTGGGGGGAAATCAGCCCCAGCATTTT	CASSQVGGNQPQHF